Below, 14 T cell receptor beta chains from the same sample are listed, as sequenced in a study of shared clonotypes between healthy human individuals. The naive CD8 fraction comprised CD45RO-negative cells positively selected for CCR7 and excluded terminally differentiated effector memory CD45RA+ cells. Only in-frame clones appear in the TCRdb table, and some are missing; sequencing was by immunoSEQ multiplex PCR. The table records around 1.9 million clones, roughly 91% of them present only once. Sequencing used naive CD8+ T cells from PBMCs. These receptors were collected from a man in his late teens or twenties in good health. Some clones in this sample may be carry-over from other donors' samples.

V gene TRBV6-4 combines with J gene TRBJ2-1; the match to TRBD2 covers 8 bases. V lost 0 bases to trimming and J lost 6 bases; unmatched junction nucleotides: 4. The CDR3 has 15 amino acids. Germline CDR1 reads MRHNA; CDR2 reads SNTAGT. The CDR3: CASSDSIGRVNEQFF. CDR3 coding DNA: TGTGCCAGCAGTGACTCGATCGGGAGGGTCAATGAGCAGTTCTTC.

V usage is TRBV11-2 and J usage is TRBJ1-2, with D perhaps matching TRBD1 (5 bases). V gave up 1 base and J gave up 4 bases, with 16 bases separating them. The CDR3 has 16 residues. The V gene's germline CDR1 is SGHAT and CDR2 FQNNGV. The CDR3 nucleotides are TGTGCCAGCAGCTTAGGCCCAATCGGACAACGCTATGGCTACACCTTC. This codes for CASSLGPIGQRYGYTF.

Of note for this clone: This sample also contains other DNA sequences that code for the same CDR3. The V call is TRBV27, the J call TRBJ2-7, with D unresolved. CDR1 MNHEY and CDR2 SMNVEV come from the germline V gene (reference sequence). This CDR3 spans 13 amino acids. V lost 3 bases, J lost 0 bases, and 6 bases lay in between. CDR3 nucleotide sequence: TGTGCCAGCAGTTTGACCCCCTCCTACGAGCAGTACTTC. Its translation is CASSLTPSYEQYF.

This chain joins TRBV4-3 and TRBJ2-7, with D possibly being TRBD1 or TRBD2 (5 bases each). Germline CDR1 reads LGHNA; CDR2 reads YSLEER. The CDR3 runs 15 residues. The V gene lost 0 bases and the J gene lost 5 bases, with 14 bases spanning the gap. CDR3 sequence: CASSQDLLGDDEQYF. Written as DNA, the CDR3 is TGCGCCAGCAGCCAAGATCTTCTCGGGGACGACGAGCAGTACTTC.

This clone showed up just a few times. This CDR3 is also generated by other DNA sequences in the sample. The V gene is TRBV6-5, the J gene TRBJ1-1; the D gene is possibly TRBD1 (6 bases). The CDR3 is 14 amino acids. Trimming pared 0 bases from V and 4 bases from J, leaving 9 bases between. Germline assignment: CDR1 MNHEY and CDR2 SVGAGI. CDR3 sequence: CASSYSKGGTEAFF. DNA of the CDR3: TGTGCCAGCAGTTACTCGAAGGGGGGCACTGAAGCTTTCTTT.

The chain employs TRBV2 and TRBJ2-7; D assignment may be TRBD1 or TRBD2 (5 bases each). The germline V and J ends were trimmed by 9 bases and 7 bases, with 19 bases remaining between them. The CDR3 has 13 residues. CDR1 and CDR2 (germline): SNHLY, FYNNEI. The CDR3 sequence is CASRPGLALEQYF. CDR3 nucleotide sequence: TGTGCCAGTCGACCGGGGCTCGCCCTGGAGCAGTACTTC.

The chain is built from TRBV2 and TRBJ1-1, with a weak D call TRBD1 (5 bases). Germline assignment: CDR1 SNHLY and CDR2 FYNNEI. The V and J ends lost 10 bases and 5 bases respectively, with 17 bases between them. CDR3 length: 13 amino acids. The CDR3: CATSGPPGTEAFF. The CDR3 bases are TGTGCCACCTCGGGACCCCCTGGGACTGAAGCTTTCTTT.

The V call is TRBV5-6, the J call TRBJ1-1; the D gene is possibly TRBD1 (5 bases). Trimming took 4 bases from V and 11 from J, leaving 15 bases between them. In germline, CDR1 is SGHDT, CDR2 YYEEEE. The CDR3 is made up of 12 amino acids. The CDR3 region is CASSIGAGLAFF. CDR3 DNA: TGTGCCAGCAGCATTGGGGCGGGTTTGGCTTTCTTT.

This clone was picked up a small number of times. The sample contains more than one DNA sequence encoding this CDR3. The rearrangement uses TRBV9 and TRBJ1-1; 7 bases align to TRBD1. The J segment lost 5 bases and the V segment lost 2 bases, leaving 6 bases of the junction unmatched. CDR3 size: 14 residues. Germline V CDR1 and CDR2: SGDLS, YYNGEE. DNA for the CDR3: TGTGCCAGCAGCGTTACAGGGGTTGGGACTGAAGCTTTCTTT. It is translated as CASSVTGVGTEAFF.

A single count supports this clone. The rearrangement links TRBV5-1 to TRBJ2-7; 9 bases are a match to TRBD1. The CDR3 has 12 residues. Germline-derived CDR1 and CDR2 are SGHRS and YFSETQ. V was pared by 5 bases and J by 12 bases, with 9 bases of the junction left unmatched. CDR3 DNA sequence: TGCGCCAGCAGAGTAGGGGGACAGGGACTGTACTTC. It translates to CASRVGGQGLYF.

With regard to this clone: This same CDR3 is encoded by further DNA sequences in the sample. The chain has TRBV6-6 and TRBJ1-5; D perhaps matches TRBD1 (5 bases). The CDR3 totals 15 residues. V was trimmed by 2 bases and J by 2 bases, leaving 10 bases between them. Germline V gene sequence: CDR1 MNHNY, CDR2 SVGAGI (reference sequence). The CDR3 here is CASSYGGGGNQPQHF. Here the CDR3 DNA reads TGTGCCAGCAGTTACGGGGGAGGAGGCAATCAGCCCCAGCATTTT.

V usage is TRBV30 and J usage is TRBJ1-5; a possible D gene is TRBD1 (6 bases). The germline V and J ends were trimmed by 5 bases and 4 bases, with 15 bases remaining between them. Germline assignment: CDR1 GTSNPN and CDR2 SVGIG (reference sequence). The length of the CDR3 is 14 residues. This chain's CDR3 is CAWDQGGENQPQHF. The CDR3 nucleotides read TGTGCCTGGGATCAAGGGGGTGAAAATCAGCCCCAGCATTTT.

This CDR3 reads CASSQDQRAEGAVEQFF. Here the CDR3 DNA reads TGCGCCAGCAGCCAAGATCAGCGGGCGGAGGGGGCGGTTGAGCAGTTCTTC. This chain links TRBV4-1 with TRBJ2-1, with a tentative D call TRBD1 (7 bases). Trimming shortened V by 0 bases and J by 9 bases, and 21 bases separated the two germline ends. This CDR3 has 17 amino acids. Germline CDR1 is MGHRA and CDR2 is YSYEKL.

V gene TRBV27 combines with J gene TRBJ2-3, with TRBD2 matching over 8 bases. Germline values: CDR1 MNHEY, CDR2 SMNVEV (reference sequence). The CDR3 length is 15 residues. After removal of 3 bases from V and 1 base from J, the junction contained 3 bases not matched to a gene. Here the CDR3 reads CASSFQAGGTDTQYF. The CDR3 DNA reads TGTGCCAGCAGTTTTCAAGCGGGAGGCACAGATACGCAGTATTTT.